The clone carrying this TCR beta chain was counted a few times. This specimen comes from a study of identical twins. TCRdb passed the 5' RACE reads through MiXCR, listing each CDR3 protein once. Among roughly 720,000 distinct CDR3 sequences, 15% to 20% were seen once, and the ten largest hold 13%. Germline V CDR1 and CDR2: SEHNR, FQNEAQ (reference sequence). This CDR3 is built from 12 residues. V was clipped by 5 bases and J by 10 bases, with 14 bases between them. The same specimen was also included in a second study, on T cells expressing NK-cell markers. That publication notes: Also leading the CD3+CD56-NKG2C+ fraction in a handful of donors were these clonotypes.

The V gene is TRBV7-9, the J gene TRBJ2-5; D uncertain. This sequence originates from a young woman in good health. Sequences were obtained from PBMCs. The CDR3 sequence: CASSPVGGLQYF. DNA of the CDR3: TGTGCCAGCAGCCCCGTCGGTGGGCTCCAGTACTTC.